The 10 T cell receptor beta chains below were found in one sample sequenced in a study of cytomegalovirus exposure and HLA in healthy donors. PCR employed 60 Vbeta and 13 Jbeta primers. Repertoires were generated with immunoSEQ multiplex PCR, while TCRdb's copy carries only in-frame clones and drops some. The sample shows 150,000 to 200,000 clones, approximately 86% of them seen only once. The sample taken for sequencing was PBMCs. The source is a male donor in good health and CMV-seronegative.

The CDR3 loop reads CSSSGLANTGELFF. The CDR3 nucleotides read TGCAGCTCATCGGGACTAGCGAACACCGGGGAGCTGTTTTTT. The V gene is TRBV29-1, the J gene TRBJ2-2; 8 bases fit TRBD2. Germline CDR1 is SQVTM and CDR2 is ANQGSEA. The CDR3 contains 14 residues. V was clipped by 8 bases and J by 0 bases; unmatched bases: 5.

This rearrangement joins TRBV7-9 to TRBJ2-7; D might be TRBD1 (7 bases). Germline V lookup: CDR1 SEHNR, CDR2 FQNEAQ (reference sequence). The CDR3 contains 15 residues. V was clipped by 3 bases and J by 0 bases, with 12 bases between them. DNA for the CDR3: TGTGCCAGCAGCTTCAGGGGGGCCCTCTCCTACGAGCAGTACTTC. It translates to CASSFRGALSYEQYF. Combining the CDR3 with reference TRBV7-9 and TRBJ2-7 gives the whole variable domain DTGVSQNPRHKITKRGQNVTFRCDPISEHNRLYWYRQTLGQGPEFLTYFQNEAQLEKSRLLSDRFSAERPKGSFSTLEIQRTEQGDSAMYLCASSFRGALSYEQYFGPGTRLTVT.

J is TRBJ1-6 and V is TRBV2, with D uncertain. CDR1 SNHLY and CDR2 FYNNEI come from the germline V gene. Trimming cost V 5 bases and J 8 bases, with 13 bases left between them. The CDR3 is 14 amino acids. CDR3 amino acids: CASSPTDLYSPLHF. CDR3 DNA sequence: TGTGCCAGCAGTCCAACTGATCTCTATTCACCCCTCCACTTT.

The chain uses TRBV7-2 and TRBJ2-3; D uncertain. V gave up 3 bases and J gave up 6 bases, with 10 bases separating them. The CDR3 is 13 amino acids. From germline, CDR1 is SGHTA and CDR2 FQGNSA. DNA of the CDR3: TGTGCCAGCAGCTTGACAAATAGGGATACGCAGTATTTT. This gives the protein CASSLTNRDTQYF.

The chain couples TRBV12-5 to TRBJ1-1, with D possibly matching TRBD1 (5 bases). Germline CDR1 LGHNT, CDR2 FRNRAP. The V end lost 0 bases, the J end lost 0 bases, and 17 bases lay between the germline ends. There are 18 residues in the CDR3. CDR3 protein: CASGLVRVVDSLNTEAFF. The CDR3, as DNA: TGTGCTAGTGGTTTGGTACGCGTAGTAGACAGCTTGAACACTGAAGCTTTCTTT.

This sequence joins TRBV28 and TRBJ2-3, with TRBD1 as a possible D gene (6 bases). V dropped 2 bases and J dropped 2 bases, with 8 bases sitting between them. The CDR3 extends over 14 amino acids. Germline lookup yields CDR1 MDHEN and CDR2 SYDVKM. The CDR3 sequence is CASSLQGLTDTQYF. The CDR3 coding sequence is TGTGCCAGCAGTTTACAGGGGCTCACAGATACGCAGTATTTT.

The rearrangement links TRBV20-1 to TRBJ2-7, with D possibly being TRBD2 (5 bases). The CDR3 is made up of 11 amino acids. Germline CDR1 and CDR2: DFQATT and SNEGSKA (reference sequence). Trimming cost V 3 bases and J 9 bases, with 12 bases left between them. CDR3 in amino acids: CSASDHAGQYF. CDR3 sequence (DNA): TGCAGTGCTAGTGACCATGCGGGGCAGTACTTC.

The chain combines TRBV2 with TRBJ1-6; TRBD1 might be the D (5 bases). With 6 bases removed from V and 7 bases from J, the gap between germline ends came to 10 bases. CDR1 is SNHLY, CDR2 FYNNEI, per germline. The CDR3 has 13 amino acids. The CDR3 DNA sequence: TGTGCCAGCAGAGAAAACAGGAATTCACCCCTCCACTTT. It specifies CASRENRNSPLHF.

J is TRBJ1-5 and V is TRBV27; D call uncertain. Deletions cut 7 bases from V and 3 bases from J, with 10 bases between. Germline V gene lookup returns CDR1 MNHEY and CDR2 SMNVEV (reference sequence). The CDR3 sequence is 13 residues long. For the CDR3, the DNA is TGTGCCAGCATTAGTTCCTTCAATCAGCCCCAGCATTTT. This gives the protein CASISSFNQPQHF.

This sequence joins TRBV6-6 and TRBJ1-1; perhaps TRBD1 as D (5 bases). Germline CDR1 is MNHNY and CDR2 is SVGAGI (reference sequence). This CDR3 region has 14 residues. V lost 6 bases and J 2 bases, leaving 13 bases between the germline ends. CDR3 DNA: TGTGCCAGCAGCTTCTCGGACACCAACACTGAAGCTTTCTTT. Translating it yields CASSFSDTNTEAFF.